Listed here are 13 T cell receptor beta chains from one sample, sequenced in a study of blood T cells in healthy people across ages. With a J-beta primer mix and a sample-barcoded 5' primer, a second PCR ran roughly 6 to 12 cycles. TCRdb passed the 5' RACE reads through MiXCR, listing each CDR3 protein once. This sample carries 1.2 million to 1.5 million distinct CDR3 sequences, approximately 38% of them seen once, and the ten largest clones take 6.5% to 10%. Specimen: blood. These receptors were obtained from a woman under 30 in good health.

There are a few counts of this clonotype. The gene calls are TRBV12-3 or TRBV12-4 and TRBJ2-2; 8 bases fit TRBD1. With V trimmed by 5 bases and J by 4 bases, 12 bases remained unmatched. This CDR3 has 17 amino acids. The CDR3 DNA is TGTGCCAGCAGTCCGACACCGGACAGGGTGGGCACCGGGGAGCTGTTTTTT. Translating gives CASSPTPDRVGTGELFF.

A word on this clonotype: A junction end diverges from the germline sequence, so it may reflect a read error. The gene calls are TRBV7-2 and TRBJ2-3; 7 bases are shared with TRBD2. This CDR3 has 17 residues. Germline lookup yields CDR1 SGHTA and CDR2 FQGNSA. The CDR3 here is CASSPSGNPPRTGTQYF. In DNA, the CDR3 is TGTGCCAGCAGCCCCAGCGGGAACCCCCCTAGAACAGGTACGCAGTATTTT.

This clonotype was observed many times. CDR3 in amino acids: CASSSPGQGNEKLFF. In DNA form, the CDR3 reads TGTGCCAGCAGTTCCCCGGGACAGGGAAATGAAAAACTGTTTTTT. The chain recombines TRBV27 with TRBJ1-4; TRBD1 matches 9 bases. The junction had 5 bases not matched to a gene; V was cut back by 4 bases and J by 5 bases. The CDR3 is 15 residues long. The germline gives CDR1 MNHEY, CDR2 SMNVEV (reference sequence).

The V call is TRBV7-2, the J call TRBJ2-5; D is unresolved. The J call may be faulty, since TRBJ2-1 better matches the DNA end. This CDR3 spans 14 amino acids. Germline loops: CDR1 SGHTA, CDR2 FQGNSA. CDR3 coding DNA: TGTGCCAGCAGCTTAACGTTTAGGAAAGAGACCCAGTTCTTC. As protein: CASSLTFRKETQFF.

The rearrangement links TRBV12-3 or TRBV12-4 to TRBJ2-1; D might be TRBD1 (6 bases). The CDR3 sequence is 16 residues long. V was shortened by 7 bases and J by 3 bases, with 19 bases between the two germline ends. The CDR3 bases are TGTGCCAGCACCTCCCGAACGCAGGGGCTCTACAATGAGCAGTTCTTC. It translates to CASTSRTQGLYNEQFF.

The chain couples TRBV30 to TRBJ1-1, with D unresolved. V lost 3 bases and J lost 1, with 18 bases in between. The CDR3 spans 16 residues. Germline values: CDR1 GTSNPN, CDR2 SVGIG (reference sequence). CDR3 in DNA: TGTGCCTGGAGAGGTCTGGTGTCTACACCGAACACTGAAGCTTTCTTT. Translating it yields CAWRGLVSTPNTEAFF.

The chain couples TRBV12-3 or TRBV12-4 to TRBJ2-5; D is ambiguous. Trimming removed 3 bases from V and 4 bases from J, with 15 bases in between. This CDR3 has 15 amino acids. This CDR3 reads CASSFGEPSGETQYF. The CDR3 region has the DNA TGTGCCAGCAGTTTTGGGGAACCTTCCGGAGAGACCCAGTACTTC.

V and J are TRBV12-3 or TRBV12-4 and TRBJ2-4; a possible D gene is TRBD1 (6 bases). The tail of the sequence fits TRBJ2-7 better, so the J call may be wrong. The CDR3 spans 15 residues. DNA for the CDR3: TGTGCCAGCGGCCTCCCCTGGTCAGGGGAATCCGAGCAGTACTTC. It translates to CASGLPWSGESEQYF.

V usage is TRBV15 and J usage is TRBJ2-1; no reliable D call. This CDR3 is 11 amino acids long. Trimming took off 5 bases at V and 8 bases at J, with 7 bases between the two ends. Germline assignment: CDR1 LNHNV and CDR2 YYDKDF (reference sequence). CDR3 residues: CATSFLDEQFF. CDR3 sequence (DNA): TGTGCCACCAGCTTCCTCGATGAGCAGTTCTTC.

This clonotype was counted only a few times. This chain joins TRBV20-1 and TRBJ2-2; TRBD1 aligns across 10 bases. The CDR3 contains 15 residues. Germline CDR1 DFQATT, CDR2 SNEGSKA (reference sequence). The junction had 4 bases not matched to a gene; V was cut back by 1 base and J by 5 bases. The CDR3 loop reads CSARGDRGITGELFF. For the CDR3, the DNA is TGCAGTGCTAGAGGGGACAGGGGAATTACCGGGGAGCTGTTTTTT.

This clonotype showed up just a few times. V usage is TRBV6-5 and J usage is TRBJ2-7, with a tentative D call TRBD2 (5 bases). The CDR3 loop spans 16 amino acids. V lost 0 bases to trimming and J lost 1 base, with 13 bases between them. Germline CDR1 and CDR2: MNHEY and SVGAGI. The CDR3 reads CASSYSPSSVSYEQYF. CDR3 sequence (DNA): TGTGCCAGCAGTTACTCTCCTAGCTCAGTTTCCTACGAGCAGTACTTC.

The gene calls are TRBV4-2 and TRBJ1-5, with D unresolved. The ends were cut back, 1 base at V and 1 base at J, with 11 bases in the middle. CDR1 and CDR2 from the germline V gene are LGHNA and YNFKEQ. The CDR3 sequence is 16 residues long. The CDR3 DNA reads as TGTGCCAGCAGCCAAGCGCGGGAGGGAAGCAATCAGCCCCAGCATTTT. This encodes CASSQAREGSNQPQHF.

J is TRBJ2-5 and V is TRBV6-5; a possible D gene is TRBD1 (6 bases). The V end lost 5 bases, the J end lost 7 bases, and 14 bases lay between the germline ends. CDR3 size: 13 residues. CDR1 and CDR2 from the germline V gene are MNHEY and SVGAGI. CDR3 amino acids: CASSDYEGGTQYF. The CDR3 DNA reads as TGTGCCAGCAGTGACTACGAAGGGGGGACCCAGTACTTC.